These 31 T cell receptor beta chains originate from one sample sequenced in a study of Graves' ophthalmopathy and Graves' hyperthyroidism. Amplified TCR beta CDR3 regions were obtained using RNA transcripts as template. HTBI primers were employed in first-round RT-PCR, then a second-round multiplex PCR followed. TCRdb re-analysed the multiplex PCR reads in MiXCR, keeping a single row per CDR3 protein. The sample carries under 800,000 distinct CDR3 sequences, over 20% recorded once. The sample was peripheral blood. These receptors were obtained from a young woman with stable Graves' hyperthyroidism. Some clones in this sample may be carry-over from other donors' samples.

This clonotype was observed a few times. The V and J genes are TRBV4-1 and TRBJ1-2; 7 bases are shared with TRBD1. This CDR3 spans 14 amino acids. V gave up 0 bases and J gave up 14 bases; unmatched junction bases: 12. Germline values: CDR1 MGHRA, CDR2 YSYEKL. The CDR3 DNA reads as TGCGCCAGCAGCCAAGATAGGAGCGCCCAGGGGGGGACCTTC. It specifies CASSQDRSAQGGTF.

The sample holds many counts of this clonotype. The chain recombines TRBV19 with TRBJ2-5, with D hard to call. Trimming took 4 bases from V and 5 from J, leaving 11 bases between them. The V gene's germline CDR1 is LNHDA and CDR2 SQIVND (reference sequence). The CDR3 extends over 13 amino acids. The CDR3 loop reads CASSSGVGETQYF. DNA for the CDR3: TGTGCCAGTAGTAGTGGGGTTGGGGAGACCCAGTACTTC.

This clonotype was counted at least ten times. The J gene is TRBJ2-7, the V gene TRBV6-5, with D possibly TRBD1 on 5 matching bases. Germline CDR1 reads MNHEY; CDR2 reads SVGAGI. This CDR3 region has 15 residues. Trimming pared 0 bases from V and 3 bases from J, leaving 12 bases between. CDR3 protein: CASSYSRQGDYEQYF. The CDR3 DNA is TGTGCCAGCAGTTACTCGAGGCAGGGCGACTACGAGCAGTACTTC.

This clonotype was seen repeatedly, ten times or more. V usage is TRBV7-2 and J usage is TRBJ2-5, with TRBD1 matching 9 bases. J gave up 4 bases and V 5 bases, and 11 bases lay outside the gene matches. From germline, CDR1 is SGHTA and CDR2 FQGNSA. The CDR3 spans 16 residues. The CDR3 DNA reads TGTGCCAGCAGCCCCCGGACAGGGGAGATGGGAGAGACCCAGTACTTC. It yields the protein CASSPRTGEMGETQYF.

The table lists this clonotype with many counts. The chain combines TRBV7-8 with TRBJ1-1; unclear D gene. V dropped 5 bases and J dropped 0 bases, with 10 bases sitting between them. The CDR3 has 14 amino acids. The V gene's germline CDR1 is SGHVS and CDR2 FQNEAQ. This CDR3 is CASSGPVVNTEAFF. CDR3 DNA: TGTGCCAGCAGCGGCCCAGTTGTGAACACTGAAGCTTTCTTT.

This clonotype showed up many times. CDR3 region: CASSPREVTFF. Written as DNA, the CDR3 is TGTGCCAGCAGTCCCAGGGAGGTGACTTTCTTT. The chain carries TRBV12-3 or TRBV12-4 and TRBJ1-1; a weak D match, TRBD1 (5 bases). The V end was cut by 5 bases, the J end by 12 bases, with 13 bases between. The CDR3 contains 11 residues.

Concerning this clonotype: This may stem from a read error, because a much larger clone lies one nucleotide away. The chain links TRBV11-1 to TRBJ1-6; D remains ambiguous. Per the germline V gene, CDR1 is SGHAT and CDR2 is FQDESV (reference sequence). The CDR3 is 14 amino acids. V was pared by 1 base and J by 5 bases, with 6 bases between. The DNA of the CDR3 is TGTGCCAGCAGCTTAGTGATGGATAATTCACCCCTCCACTTT. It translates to CASSLVMDNSPLHF.

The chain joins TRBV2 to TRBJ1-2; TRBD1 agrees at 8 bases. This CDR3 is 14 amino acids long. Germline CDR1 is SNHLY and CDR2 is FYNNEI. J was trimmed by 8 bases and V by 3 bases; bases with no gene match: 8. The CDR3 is CASSDTRGPGGYTF. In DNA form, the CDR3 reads TGTGCCAGCAGTGATACCAGGGGGCCAGGGGGCTACACCTTC.

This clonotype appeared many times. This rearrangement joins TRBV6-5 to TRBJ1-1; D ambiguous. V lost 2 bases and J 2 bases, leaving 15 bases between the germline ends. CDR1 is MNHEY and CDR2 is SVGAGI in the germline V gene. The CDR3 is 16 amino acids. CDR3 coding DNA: TGTGCCAGCAGTTACCCCCTCTCGGGAGGTAACACTGAAGCTTTCTTT. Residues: CASSYPLSGGNTEAFF.

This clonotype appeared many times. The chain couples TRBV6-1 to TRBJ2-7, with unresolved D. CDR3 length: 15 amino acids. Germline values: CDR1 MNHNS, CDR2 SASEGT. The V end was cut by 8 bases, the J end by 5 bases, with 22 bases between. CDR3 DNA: TGTGCCAGCGCGACCGTCCAGCGTATTTTGGACGAGCAGTACTTC. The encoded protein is CASATVQRILDEQYF.

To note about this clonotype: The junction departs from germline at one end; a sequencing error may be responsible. CDR3 region: CATSRGYEGGQETQDF. CDR3 bases: TGTGCCACCAGCAGGGGCTACGAAGGGGGCCAAGAGACCCAGGACTTC. The J gene is TRBJ2-5, the V gene TRBV15; 7 nucleotides agree with TRBD1. Germline values: CDR1 LNHNV, CDR2 YYDKDF (reference sequence). The CDR3 totals 16 residues.

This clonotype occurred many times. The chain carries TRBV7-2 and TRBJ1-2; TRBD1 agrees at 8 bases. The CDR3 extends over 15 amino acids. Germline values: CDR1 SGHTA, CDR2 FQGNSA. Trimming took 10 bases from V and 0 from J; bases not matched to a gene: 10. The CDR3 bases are TGTGCCACCCGGACAGGGCCGTTAGCTAACTATGGCTACACCTTC. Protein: CATRTGPLANYGYTF.

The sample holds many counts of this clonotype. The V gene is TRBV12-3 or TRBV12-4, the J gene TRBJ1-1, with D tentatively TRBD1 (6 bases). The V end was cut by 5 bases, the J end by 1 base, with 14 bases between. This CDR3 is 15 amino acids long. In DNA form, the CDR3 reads TGTGCCAGCAGTCCCCACCCGACAGGGAACACTGAAGCTTTCTTT. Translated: CASSPHPTGNTEAFF.

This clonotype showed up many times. The CDR3 bases are TGCAGTGCTAAACACAGCTATGACTATGGCTACACCTTC. Residues: CSAKHSYDYGYTF. The V gene is TRBV20-1, the J gene TRBJ1-2; D is unresolved. Germline V gives CDR1 DFQATT, CDR2 SNEGSKA (reference sequence). The CDR3 runs 13 residues. Trimming shortened V by 4 bases and J by 3 bases, and 12 bases separated the two germline ends.

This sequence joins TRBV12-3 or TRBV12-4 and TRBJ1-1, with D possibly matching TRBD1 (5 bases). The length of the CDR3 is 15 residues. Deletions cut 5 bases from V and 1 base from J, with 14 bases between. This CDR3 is CASSTTGLQNTEAFF. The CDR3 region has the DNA TGTGCCAGCAGTACGACGGGACTGCAGAACACTGAAGCTTTCTTT.

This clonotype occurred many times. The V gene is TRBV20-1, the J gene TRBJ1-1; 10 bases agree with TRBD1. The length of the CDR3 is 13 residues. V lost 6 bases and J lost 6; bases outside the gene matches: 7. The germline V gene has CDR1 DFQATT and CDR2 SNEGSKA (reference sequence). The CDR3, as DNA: TGCAGTGCCCGTCCGGGACAGGGGTCTGAAGCTTTCTTT. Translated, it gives CSARPGQGSEAFF.

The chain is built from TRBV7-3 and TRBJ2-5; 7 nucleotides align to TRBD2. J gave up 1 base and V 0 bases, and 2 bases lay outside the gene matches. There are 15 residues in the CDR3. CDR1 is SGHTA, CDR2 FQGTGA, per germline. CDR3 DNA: TGTGCCAGCAGCTTAACCCCGGGGGGCCAAGAGACCCAGTACTTC. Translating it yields CASSLTPGGQETQYF. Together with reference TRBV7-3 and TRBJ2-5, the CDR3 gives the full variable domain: GAGVSQTPSNKVTEKGKYVELRCDPISGHTALYWYRQSLGQGPEFLIYFQGTGAADDSGLPNDRFFAVRPEGSVSTLKIQRTERGDSAVYLCASSLTPGGQETQYFGPGTRLLVL.

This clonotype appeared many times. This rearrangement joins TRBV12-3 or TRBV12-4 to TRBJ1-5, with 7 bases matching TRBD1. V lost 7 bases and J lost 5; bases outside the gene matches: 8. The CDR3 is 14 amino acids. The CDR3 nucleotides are TGTGCCAGCACCCCCCGGGACAGACATCAGCCCCAGCATTTT. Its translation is CASTPRDRHQPQHF.

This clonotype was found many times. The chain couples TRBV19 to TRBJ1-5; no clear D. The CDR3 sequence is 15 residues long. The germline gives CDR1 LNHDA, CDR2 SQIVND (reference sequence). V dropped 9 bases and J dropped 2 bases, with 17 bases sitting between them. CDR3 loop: CASSPPPGGNQPQHF. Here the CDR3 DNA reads TGTGCCAGCAGTCCCCCGCCCGGAGGCAATCAGCCCCAGCATTTT. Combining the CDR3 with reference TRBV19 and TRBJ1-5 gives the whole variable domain DGGITQSPKYLFRKEGQNVTLSCEQNLNHDAMYWYRQDPGQGLRLIYYSQIVNDFQKGDIAEGYSVSREKKESFPLTVTSAQKNPTAFYLCASSPPPGGNQPQHFGDGTRLSIL.

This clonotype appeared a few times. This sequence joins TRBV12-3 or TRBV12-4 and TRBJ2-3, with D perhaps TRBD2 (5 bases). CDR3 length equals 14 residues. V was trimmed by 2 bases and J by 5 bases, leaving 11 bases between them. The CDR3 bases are TGTGCCAGCAGTTTAAGGGCCGAGGGAGATACGCAGTATTTT. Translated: CASSLRAEGDTQYF.

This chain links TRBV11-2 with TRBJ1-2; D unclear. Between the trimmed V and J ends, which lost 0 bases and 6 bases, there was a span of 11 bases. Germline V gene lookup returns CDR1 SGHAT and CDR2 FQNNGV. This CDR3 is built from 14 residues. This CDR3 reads CASSLDRTVHGYTF. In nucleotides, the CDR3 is TGTGCCAGCAGCTTAGATCGGACGGTCCATGGCTACACCTTC.

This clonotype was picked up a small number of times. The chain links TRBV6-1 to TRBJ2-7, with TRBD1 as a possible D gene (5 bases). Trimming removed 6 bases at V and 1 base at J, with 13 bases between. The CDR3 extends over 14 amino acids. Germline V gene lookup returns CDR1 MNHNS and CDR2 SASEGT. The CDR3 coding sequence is TGTGCCAGCAGGGCAAGGGGATCTTCCTACGAGCAGTACTTC. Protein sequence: CASRARGSSYEQYF.

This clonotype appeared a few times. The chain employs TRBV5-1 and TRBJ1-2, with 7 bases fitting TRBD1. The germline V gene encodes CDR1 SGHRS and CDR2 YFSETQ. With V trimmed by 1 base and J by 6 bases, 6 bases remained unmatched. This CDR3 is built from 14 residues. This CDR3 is CASSLIKGADGYTF. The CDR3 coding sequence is TGCGCCAGCAGCTTGATCAAGGGGGCTGATGGCTACACCTTC. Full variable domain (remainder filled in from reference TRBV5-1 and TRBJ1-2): KAGVTQTPRYLIKTRGQQVTLSCSPISGHRSVSWYQQTPGQGLQFLFEYFSETQRNKGNFPGRFSGRQFSNSRSEMNVSTLELGDSALYLCASSLIKGADGYTFGSGTRLTVV.

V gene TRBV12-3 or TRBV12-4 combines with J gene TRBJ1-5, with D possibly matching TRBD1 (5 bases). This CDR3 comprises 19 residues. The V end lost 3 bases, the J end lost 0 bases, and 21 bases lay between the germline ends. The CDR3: CASSLGLGRAFHSNQPQHF. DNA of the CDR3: TGTGCCAGCAGTTTGGGTTTGGGCAGGGCATTTCATAGCAATCAGCCCCAGCATTTT.

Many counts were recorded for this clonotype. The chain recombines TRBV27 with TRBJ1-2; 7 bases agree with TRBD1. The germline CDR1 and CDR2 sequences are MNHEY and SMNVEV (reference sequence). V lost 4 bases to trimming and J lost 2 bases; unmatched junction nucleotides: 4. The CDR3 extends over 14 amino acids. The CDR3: CASSSYRGNYGYTF. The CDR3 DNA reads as TGTGCCAGCAGTTCCTACAGGGGAAACTATGGCTACACCTTC.

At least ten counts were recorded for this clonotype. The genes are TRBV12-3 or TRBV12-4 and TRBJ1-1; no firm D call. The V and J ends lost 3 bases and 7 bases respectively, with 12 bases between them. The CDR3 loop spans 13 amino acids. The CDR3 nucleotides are TGTGCCAGCAGTTTGATGGGTGAAGGTGAAGCTTTCTTT. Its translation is CASSLMGEGEAFF.

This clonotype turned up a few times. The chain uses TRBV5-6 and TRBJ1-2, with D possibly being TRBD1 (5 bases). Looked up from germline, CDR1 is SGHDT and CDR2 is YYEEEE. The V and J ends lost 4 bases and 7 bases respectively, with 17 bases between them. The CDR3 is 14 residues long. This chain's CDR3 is CASSPRLAGGGYTF. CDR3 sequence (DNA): TGTGCCAGCAGCCCCCGCCTAGCCGGGGGTGGCTACACCTTC.

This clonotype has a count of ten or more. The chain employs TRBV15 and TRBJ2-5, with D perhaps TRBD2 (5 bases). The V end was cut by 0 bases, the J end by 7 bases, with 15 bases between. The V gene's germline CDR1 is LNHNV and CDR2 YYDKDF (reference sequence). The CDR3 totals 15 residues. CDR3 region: CATSRDQGGTRTQYF. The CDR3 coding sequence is TGTGCCACCAGCAGAGATCAAGGCGGTACTAGGACCCAGTACTTC.

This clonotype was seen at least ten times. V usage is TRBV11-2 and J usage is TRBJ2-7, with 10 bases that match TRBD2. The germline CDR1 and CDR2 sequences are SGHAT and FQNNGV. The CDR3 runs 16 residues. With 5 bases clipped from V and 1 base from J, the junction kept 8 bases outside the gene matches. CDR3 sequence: CASSGLVTSGSYEQYF. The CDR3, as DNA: TGTGCCAGCAGCGGTTTGGTGACTAGCGGGTCCTACGAGCAGTACTTC.

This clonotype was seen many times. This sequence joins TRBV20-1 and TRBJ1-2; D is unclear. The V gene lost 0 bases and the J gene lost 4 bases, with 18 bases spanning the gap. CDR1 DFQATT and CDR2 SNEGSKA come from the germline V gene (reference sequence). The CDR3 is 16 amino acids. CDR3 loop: CSARDELGIEGYGYTF. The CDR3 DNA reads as TGCAGTGCTAGAGATGAGCTGGGGATTGAGGGCTATGGCTACACCTTC.

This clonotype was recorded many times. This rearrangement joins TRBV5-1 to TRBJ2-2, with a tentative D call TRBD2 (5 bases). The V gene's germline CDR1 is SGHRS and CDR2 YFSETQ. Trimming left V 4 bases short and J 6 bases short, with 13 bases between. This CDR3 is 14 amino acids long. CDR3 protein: CASSQDSRAGELFF. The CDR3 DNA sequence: TGCGCCAGCAGCCAGGACTCCCGAGCCGGGGAGCTGTTTTTT.